Detailed here is one T cell receptor beta chain. Antigen unknown. The source of the sample is a study of cytomegalovirus exposure and HLA in healthy donors. Study conclusions and caveats: According to the study, 150 to 200 TCR beta chains were cytomegalovirus-associated.

This table comes from immunoSEQ multiplex PCR, and its TCRdb copy is limited to in-frame clones, with some not included. The sample has fewer than 85,000 clones, 94% seen once; the top ten hold roughly 0.63%. The TCR sequence derives from a woman aged 18-29 years in good health and CMV-seronegative. Sequencing was performed on PBMCs.

The CDR3 DNA reads TGTGCCAGCAGCTTGGGGGCAGGGGGCTTACCTGAAGCTTTCTTT. Its protein product is CASSLGAGGLPEAFF. J is TRBJ1-1 and V is TRBV5-4; 8 bases are a match to TRBD1. The germline V gene encodes CDR1 SGHNT and CDR2 YYREEE (reference sequence). This CDR3 has 15 residues. With 0 bases clipped from V and 6 bases from J, the junction kept 7 bases outside the gene matches. Full variable domain (outside the CDR3, taken from reference TRBV5-4 and TRBJ1-1): ETGVTQSPTHLIKTRGQQVTLRCSSQSGHNTVSWYQQALGQGPQFIFQYYREEENGRGNFPPRFSGLQFPNYSSELNVNALELDDSALYLCASSLGAGGLPEAFFGQGTRLTVV.